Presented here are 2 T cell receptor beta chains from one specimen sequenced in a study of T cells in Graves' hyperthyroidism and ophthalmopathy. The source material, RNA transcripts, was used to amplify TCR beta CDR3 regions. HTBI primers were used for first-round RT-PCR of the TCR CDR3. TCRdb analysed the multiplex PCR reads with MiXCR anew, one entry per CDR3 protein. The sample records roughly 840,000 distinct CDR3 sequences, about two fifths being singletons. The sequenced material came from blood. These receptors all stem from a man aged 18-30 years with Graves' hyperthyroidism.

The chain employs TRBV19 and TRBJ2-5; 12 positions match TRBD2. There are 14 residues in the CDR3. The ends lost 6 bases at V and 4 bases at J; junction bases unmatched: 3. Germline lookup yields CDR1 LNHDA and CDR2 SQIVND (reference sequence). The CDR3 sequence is CASRTSGGPETQYF. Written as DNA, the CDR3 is TGTGCCAGTAGGACTAGCGGGGGTCCAGAGACCCAGTACTTC.

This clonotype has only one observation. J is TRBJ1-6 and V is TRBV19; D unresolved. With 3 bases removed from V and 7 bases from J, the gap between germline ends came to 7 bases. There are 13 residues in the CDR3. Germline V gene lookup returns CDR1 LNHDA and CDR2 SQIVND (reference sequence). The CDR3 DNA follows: TGTGCCAGTAGTATTCGCAGCAATTCACCCCTCCACTTT. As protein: CASSIRSNSPLHF.